Below, 14 T cell receptor beta chains from the same sample are listed, as sequenced in a study of cytomegalovirus exposure and HLA in healthy donors. Use of 60 Vbeta and 13 Jbeta primers characterized the PCR. Assay used: immunoSEQ multiplex PCR; TCRdb lists only in-frame clones, some missing. The table includes 120,000 or so clones, approximately 78% detected once. Material for sequencing was PBMCs. The receptor set was obtained from a man younger than 40 in good health and CMV-seropositive.

Remarks on this clone: The same CDR3 also results from other DNA sequences found in this sample. The rearrangement links TRBV6-1 to TRBJ2-7; 8 bases agree with TRBD1. J was trimmed by 1 base and V by 3 bases; bases with no gene match: 2. CDR3 length equals 14 residues. The germline V gene has CDR1 MNHNS and CDR2 SASEGT. CDR3 nucleotide sequence: TGTGCCAGCAGTGAGGGGACAGGATCCTACGAGCAGTACTTC. This codes for CASSEGTGSYEQYF.

The genes are TRBV5-4 and TRBJ2-2, with D maybe TRBD2 (6 bases). CDR3 length: 16 amino acids. Per the germline V gene, CDR1 is SGHNT and CDR2 is YYREEE (reference sequence). The V gene lost 1 base and the J gene lost 6 bases, with 16 bases spanning the gap. The DNA for the CDR3 is TGTGCCAGCAGCTTGCGGGGGAGTAGTCTTTCCGGGGAGCTGTTTTTT. It specifies CASSLRGSSLSGELFF.

The chain recombines TRBV5-4 with TRBJ2-2, with TRBD1 matching 7 bases. The CDR3 loop spans 16 amino acids. Germline V gives CDR1 SGHNT, CDR2 YYREEE (reference sequence). V dropped 0 bases and J dropped 3; count of bases not matched to a gene: 5. CDR3 protein: CASSLGGTVDTGELFF. In nucleotides, the CDR3 is TGTGCCAGCAGCTTGGGGGGGACAGTTGACACCGGGGAGCTGTTTTTT.

V gene TRBV5-1 combines with J gene TRBJ1-4, with TRBD1 as a possible D gene (6 bases). Germline CDR1 is SGHRS and CDR2 is YFSETQ. Trimming pared 2 bases from V and 5 bases from J, leaving 10 bases between. CDR3 length equals 14 residues. CDR3 in DNA: TGCGCCAGCAGCTTCAGGGGCCCAAATGAAAAACTGTTTTTT. Translated, it gives CASSFRGPNEKLFF.

This chain links TRBV11-3 with TRBJ2-5; 7 nucleotides agree with TRBD1. J was trimmed by 4 bases and V by 4 bases; bases with no gene match: 6. CDR3 length: 14 amino acids. Germline V CDR1 and CDR2: SGHNT, YENEEA. The CDR3: CASSSGQDLETQYF. For the CDR3, the DNA is TGTGCCAGCAGCTCCGGACAGGATCTAGAGACCCAGTACTTC.

The V and J genes are TRBV15 and TRBJ1-4, with D possibly being TRBD1 (6 bases). With 1 base removed from V and 2 bases from J, the gap between germline ends came to 14 bases. The CDR3 has 17 amino acids. Germline-derived CDR1 and CDR2 are LNHNV and YYDKDF (reference sequence). The chain's CDR3 is CATSRVQGSKTNEKLFF. CDR3 DNA sequence: TGTGCCACCAGCAGAGTACAGGGCAGTAAGACTAATGAAAAACTGTTTTTT.

CDR3 in amino acids: CASSSPGSTEAFF. DNA of the CDR3: TGTGCCAGCAGTTCCCCCGGGAGCACTGAAGCTTTCTTT. This chain connects TRBV27 to TRBJ1-1, with D uncertain. CDR1 is MNHEY and CDR2 is SMNVEV in the germline V gene (reference sequence). V was pared by 4 bases and J by 4 bases, with 10 bases between. This CDR3 contains 13 residues.

The chain employs TRBV4-3 and TRBJ2-7; D is undetermined. CDR1 and CDR2 from the germline V gene are LGHNA and YSLEER. V was trimmed by 1 base and J by 1 base, leaving 8 bases between them. The CDR3 runs to 14 residues. The DNA of the CDR3 is TGCGCCAGCAGCCAAGTCAGGTGGTCCTACGAGCAGTACTTC. It specifies CASSQVRWSYEQYF.

The chain combines TRBV4-3 with TRBJ2-1; 8 nucleotides line up with TRBD2. Per germline, CDR1 LGHNA and CDR2 YSLEER. This CDR3 is 15 amino acids long. The V gene end was trimmed by 1 base and the J gene end by 7 bases; junction bases not matched to a gene: 6. This chain's CDR3 is CASSQGAGGGNEQFF. CDR3 sequence (DNA): TGCGCCAGCAGCCAAGGGGCGGGAGGTGGAAATGAGCAGTTCTTC.

The chain couples TRBV6-4 to TRBJ2-3, with TRBD2 matching 10 bases. Germline values: CDR1 MRHNA, CDR2 SNTAGT. J was trimmed by 4 bases and V by 2 bases; bases with no gene match: 6. The CDR3 length is 16 residues. In DNA form, the CDR3 reads TGTGCCAGCAGTGACCTGGCTAGCGGGAGTGCAGATACGCAGTATTTT. Translated: CASSDLASGSADTQYF.

V usage is TRBV6-6 and J usage is TRBJ1-5; D gene ambiguous. CDR3 length: 16 residues. The germline CDR1 and CDR2 sequences are MNHNY and SVGAGI (reference sequence). Trimming removed 0 bases from V and 1 base from J, with 10 bases in between. CDR3 amino acids: CASSYSGSYSNQPQHF. The CDR3, as DNA: TGTGCCAGCAGTTACTCGGGGAGTTACAGCAATCAGCCCCAGCATTTT.

The gene calls are TRBV10-3 and TRBJ2-3; TRBD2 agrees at 11 bases. The V and J ends lost 8 bases and 4 bases, in that order; junction bases with no gene match: 8. This CDR3 is 15 amino acids long. Germline V gene sequence: CDR1 ENHRY, CDR2 SYGVKD. The DNA for the CDR3 is TGTGCCATCGGAGCTAGCGGGAGGAGAGCAGATACGCAGTATTTT. Translated: CAIGASGRRADTQYF.

In this sample, this clone turned up a few times. The V gene is TRBV6-5, the J gene TRBJ1-3; a weak D match, TRBD1 (5 bases). CDR3 length: 15 amino acids. Deletions cut 10 bases from V and 0 bases from J, with 16 bases between. Germline CDR1 and CDR2: MNHEY and SVGAGI. The CDR3 coding sequence is TGTGCCACCTCCCGGGGGATGGGCTCTGGAAACACCATATATTTT. This codes for CATSRGMGSGNTIYF.

The chain recombines TRBV5-1 with TRBJ1-1, with 10 bases that match TRBD1. Germline CDR1 and CDR2: SGHRS and YFSETQ. This CDR3 is built from 18 residues. The junction had 11 bases not matched to a gene; V was cut back by 1 base and J by 2 bases. Here the CDR3 DNA reads TGCGCCAGCAGCTTGAGGCCGGCGACAGGGGGCTTCAACACTGAAGCTTTCTTT. It encodes CASSLRPATGGFNTEAFF.